This TCR beta chain was profiled in a study of blood T cell repertoires in COVID-19. As for the study in general: The United States, Italy and Spain provided the acute and convalescent COVID-19 samples.

Per the germline V gene, CDR1 is SGHRS and CDR2 is YFSETQ. The V segment lost 5 bases and the J segment 6 bases; nucleotides outside the gene matches: 8. CDR3 size: 14 residues. Per the study methods: Reference gene primer amplification gave estimated nucleated cell counts. Profiling relied on immunoSEQ multiplex PCR, and the TCRdb table lists in-frame clones only, not all of them. V, J and clone size are taken as reported in that table, and D and trimming were inferred from the DNA itself. The sample has a few hundred thousand clones; 84% are singletons. The chain recombines TRBV5-1 with TRBJ2-7; the match to TRBD1 covers 10 bases. This receptor was taken from a woman in her 40s who had recovered from COVID-19. What was sequenced was peripheral blood. In DNA form, the CDR3 reads TGCGCCAGCAGGGGGGGACAGGGGCCGGCCGAGCAGTACTTC. As protein: CASRGGQGPAEQYF.